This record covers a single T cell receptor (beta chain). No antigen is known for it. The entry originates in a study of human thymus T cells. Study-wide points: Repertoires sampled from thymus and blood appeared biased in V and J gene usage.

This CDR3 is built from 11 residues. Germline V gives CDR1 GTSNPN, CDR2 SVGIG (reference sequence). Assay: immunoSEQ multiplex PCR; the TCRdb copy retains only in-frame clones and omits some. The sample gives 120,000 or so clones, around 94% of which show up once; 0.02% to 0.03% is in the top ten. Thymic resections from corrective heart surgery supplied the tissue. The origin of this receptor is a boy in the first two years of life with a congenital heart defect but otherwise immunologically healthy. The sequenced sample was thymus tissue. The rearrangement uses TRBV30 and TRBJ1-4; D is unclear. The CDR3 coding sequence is TGTGCTCGAACGCAAGGGGAAAAACTGTTTTTT. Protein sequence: CARTQGEKLFF.